This record concerns one T cell receptor (beta chain) sequence. Germline CDR1 reads LNHDA; CDR2 reads SQIVND (reference sequence). The CDR3 totals 13 residues. The V gene lost 3 bases and the J gene lost 3 bases, with 8 bases spanning the gap. Random hexamers primed reverse transcription of about 0.45 to 1 ug RNA. One entry per CDR3 protein, called by TCRdb with MiXCR from the immunoSEQ multiplex PCR reads. The table has around 200,000 distinct CDR3 sequences, about 95% seen once. The authors carried out high-throughput sequencing of TCR beta. They applied it to CD8+ and CD4+ T cells obtained from blood. The data originate from a study of CD8 T cells in Susac syndrome. Study-wide context: Treatment at blood withdrawal was none, corticosteroids, or intravenous immunoglobulin alone in Susac syndrome patients.

This chain uses TRBV19 with TRBJ1-1; D is possibly TRBD1 (6 bases). This TCR derives from a human donor with Susac syndrome. Sequencing was performed on CD4+ T cells from PBMCs. The CDR3: CASSINRDTEAFF. The CDR3 DNA reads TGTGCCAGTAGTATTAACAGGGACACTGAAGCTTTCTTT.